These 20 T cell receptor beta chains came from one sample sequenced in a study of shared clonotypes between healthy human individuals. The repertoire was sequenced with immunoSEQ multiplex PCR; TCRdb's copy has only in-frame clones and lacks some. The sample shows 2 million to 2.5 million clones, approximately 95% of them seen only once. The material sequenced was naive CD4+ T cells from PBMCs. The subset denotes: CD45RA+ positively selected. The receptors originated from a young man in good health. Some clones in this sample may be carry-over from other donors' samples.

The chain combines TRBV5-4 with TRBJ2-1, with 11 bases that match TRBD2. The trim removed 4 bases at V and 8 bases at J, leaving 8 bases unmatched. CDR3 size: 15 residues. Per the germline V gene, CDR1 is SGHNT and CDR2 is YYREEE (reference sequence). The CDR3 bases are TGTGCCAGCAGCGCCACTAGCGGGAGTGCCGATGAGCAGTTCTTC. Amino acids: CASSATSGSADEQFF.

The chain has TRBV4-1 and TRBJ1-1, with no clear D. Looked up from germline, CDR1 is MGHRA and CDR2 is YSYEKL. CDR3 length: 13 residues. V lost 1 base and J lost 8, with 11 bases in between. The CDR3 sequence: CASSQVVPGEAFF. The CDR3 DNA reads as TGCGCCAGCAGCCAAGTTGTTCCGGGGGAAGCTTTCTTT.

The CDR3 spells CASSTSGVDIQYF. In nucleotides, the CDR3 is TGTGCCAGCAGCACTAGCGGGGTGGACATTCAGTACTTC. V and J are TRBV7-3 and TRBJ2-4; 10 bases agree with TRBD2. The CDR3 runs 13 residues. Germline V gives CDR1 SGHTA, CDR2 FQGTGA. The V gene end was trimmed by 5 bases and the J gene end by 8 bases; junction bases not matched to a gene: 3. Using reference TRBV7-3 and TRBJ2-4 for the parts outside the CDR3, the full variable domain is GAGVSQTPSNKVTEKGKYVELRCDPISGHTALYWYRQSLGQGPEFLIYFQGTGAADDSGLPNDRFFAVRPEGSVSTLKIQRTERGDSAVYLCASSTSGVDIQYFGAGTRLSVL.

This chain joins TRBV7-3 and TRBJ1-1; D perhaps matches TRBD1 (5 bases). V shed 5 bases and J shed 1 base, with 8 bases lying between them. This CDR3 spans 13 amino acids. Germline loops: CDR1 SGHTA, CDR2 FQGTGA. The CDR3 DNA is TGTGCCAGCAGCCCGGGGGGGAACACTGAAGCTTTCTTT. This encodes CASSPGGNTEAFF.

The chain has TRBV10-1 and TRBJ1-5; TRBD1 matches at 7 bases. The J segment lost 6 bases and the V segment lost 4 bases, leaving 15 bases of the junction unmatched. CDR1 WNHNN and CDR2 SYGVQD come from the germline V gene (reference sequence). The CDR3 is made up of 17 amino acids. In DNA, the CDR3 is TGCGCCAGCAGTGCAGCCTGTAGTGCCAGGGGGACTCAGCCCCAGCATTTT. The encoded protein is CASSAACSARGTQPQHF.

The rearrangement uses TRBV6-1 and TRBJ1-2; 7 nucleotides line up with TRBD1. With V trimmed by 5 bases and J by 4 bases, 7 bases remained unmatched. CDR1 is MNHNS, CDR2 SASEGT, per germline. The CDR3 is 14 amino acids. The CDR3 DNA reads as TGTGCCAGCAGTTTGGGCGGACAGGCCTATGGCTACACCTTC. Protein product: CASSLGGQAYGYTF.

With regard to this clone: Distinct nucleotide sequences in the sample also encode this CDR3. The rearrangement links TRBV18 to TRBJ1-1, with TRBD1 identical over 7 bases. Germline V gene data show CDR1 as KGHSH and CDR2 as LQKENI. The CDR3 consists of 15 residues. V dropped 2 bases and J dropped 1; count of bases not matched to a gene: 4. In DNA form, the CDR3 reads TGTGCCAGCTCACCAGCCGCAGGGGGGAACACTGAAGCTTTCTTT. Its translation is CASSPAAGGNTEAFF.

This rearrangement joins TRBV5-4 to TRBJ1-3; possibly TRBD1 for D (5 bases). The germline V gene has CDR1 SGHNT and CDR2 YYREEE (reference sequence). The germline V and J ends were trimmed by 6 bases and 1 base, with 8 bases remaining between them. The CDR3 extends over 13 amino acids. The CDR3 protein is CASTRESGNTIYF. The CDR3, as DNA: TGTGCCAGCACCAGGGAGTCTGGAAACACCATATATTTT.

This chain connects TRBV6-6 to TRBJ2-3, with D maybe TRBD2 (6 bases). Looked up from germline, CDR1 is MNHNY and CDR2 is SVGAGI (reference sequence). V was pared by 5 bases and J by 8 bases, with 14 bases between. The CDR3 loop spans 13 amino acids. CDR3 sequence reads: CASSVGGSFTQYF. The CDR3 coding sequence is TGTGCCAGCAGTGTGGGGGGTTCGTTTACGCAGTATTTT.

The chain couples TRBV29-1 to TRBJ1-5; 7 nucleotides agree with TRBD1. The V gene end was trimmed by 7 bases and the J gene end by 3 bases; junction bases not matched to a gene: 9. The CDR3 has 14 residues. Germline V lookup: CDR1 SQVTM, CDR2 ANQGSEA. The CDR3 loop reads CSAKLGTDNQPQHF. CDR3 DNA: TGCAGCGCCAAACTCGGGACAGACAATCAGCCCCAGCATTTT.

The J gene is TRBJ2-7, the V gene TRBV7-3; D is undetermined. From germline, CDR1 is SGHTA and CDR2 FQGTGA. The CDR3 extends over 13 amino acids. Trimming left V 2 bases short and J 1 base short, with 6 bases between. CDR3 sequence (DNA): TGTGCCAGCAGCTTACGAGAGTCCTACGAGCAGTACTTC. Translation: CASSLRESYEQYF.

V and J are TRBV28 and TRBJ1-5; TRBD1 matches at 7 bases. The length of the CDR3 is 18 residues. In germline, CDR1 is MDHEN, CDR2 SYDVKM. V lost 3 bases to trimming and J lost 3 bases; unmatched junction nucleotides: 14. The DNA of the CDR3 is TGTGCCAGCAGTTTCGGGTGGGGCAGGGGGGATGTCAATCAGCCCCAGCATTTT. Translated: CASSFGWGRGDVNQPQHF.

CDR3 loop: CASSVTRQGASGANVLTF. The CDR3 nucleotides read TGTGCCAGCAGCGTAACGCGACAGGGGGCATCAGGGGCCAACGTCCTGACTTTC. J is TRBJ2-6 and V is TRBV9; 10 bases align to TRBD1. V trimming: 1 base; J trimming: 4 bases; junction bases outside the gene matches: 8. CDR1 and CDR2 from the germline V gene are SGDLS and YYNGEE. The CDR3 covers 18 residues.

The chain carries TRBV6-1 and TRBJ2-1; 9 bases are shared with TRBD2. Germline V gives CDR1 MNHNS, CDR2 SASEGT. The CDR3 extends over 15 amino acids. The V segment lost 4 bases and the J segment 8 bases; nucleotides outside the gene matches: 9. CDR3 region: CASSVRLAERDEQFF. The CDR3 DNA sequence: TGTGCCAGCAGTGTAAGACTAGCGGAGAGGGATGAGCAGTTCTTC.

This clone was seen just once. V gene TRBV28 combines with J gene TRBJ2-3; D is unresolved. The germline V gene has CDR1 MDHEN and CDR2 SYDVKM. CDR3 length: 11 residues. V was shortened by 4 bases and J by 8 bases, with 7 bases between the two germline ends. The CDR3 is CASSSTGTQYF. Here the CDR3 DNA reads TGTGCCAGCAGTTCTACCGGTACGCAGTATTTT. Filled out from reference TRBV28 and TRBJ2-3, the complete variable domain reads DVKVTQSSRYLVKRTGEKVFLECVQDMDHENMFWYRQDPGLGLRLIYFSYDVKMKEKGDIPEGYSVSREKKERFSLILESASTNQTSMYLCASSSTGTQYFGPGTRLTVL.

With respect to this clone: This CDR3 is also generated by other DNA sequences in the sample. The chain links TRBV7-9 to TRBJ1-1; D remains ambiguous. Germline V gene lookup returns CDR1 SEHNR and CDR2 FQNEAQ (reference sequence). The CDR3 covers 13 residues. Trimming removed 5 bases from V and 2 bases from J, with 9 bases in between. The CDR3 protein is CASSPPANTEAFF. The CDR3 region has the DNA TGTGCCAGCAGCCCACCGGCCAACACTGAAGCTTTCTTT.

The chain couples TRBV4-1 to TRBJ2-3, with TRBD1 matching 7 bases. V gave up 3 bases and J gave up 6 bases; unmatched junction bases: 3. There are 13 residues in the CDR3. Germline CDR1 MGHRA, CDR2 YSYEKL. This CDR3 reads CASSQTGMDTQYF. The CDR3 nucleotides are TGCGCCAGCAGCCAGACAGGGATGGATACGCAGTATTTT.

The rearrangement links TRBV5-8 to TRBJ2-2; D unclear. Germline V gives CDR1 SGHTS, CDR2 YDEGEE. The CDR3 length is 16 residues. Trimming removed 4 bases from V and 0 bases from J, with 13 bases in between. The CDR3 reads CASSGLRATNTGELFF. The CDR3 nucleotides are TGTGCCAGCAGCGGCCTCCGGGCCACGAACACCGGGGAGCTGTTTTTT.

The rearrangement joins TRBV7-3 to TRBJ2-3; 14 nucleotides align to TRBD2. CDR3 size: 20 residues. The germline V gene has CDR1 SGHTA and CDR2 FQGTGA. Trimming removed 4 bases from V and 1 base from J; junction bases left unmatched: 13. Written as DNA, the CDR3 is TGTGCCAGCAGCTGGCTGGGATCGGGACTAGCGGGAGTTGGCACAGATACGCAGTATTTT. It yields the protein CASSWLGSGLAGVGTDTQYF.

The gene calls are TRBV28 and TRBJ2-1; D perhaps matches TRBD1 (6 bases). The CDR3 sequence is 14 residues long. The V gene's germline CDR1 is MDHEN and CDR2 SYDVKM. The V gene lost 3 bases and the J gene lost 9 bases, with 15 bases spanning the gap. DNA for the CDR3: TGTGCCAGCAGTTTGGGAGCAGGGGACGCTGAGCAGTTCTTC. Its translation: CASSLGAGDAEQFF.